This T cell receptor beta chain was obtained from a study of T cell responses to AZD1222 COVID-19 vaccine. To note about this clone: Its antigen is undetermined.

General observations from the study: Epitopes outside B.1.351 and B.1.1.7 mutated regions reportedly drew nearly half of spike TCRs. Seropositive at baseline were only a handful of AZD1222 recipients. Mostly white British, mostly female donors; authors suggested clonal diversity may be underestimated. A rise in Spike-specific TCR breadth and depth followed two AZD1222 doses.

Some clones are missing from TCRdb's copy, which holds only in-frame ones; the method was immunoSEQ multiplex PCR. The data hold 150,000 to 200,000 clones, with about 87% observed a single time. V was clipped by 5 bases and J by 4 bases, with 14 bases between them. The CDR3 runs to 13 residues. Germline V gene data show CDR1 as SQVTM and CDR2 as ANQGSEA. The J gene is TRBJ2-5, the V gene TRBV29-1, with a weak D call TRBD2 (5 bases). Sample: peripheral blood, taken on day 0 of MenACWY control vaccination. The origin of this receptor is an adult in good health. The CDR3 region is CSVFNPGGETQYF. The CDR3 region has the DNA TGCAGCGTTTTCAACCCCGGAGGAGAGACCCAGTACTTC. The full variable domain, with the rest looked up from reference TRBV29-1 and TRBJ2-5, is SAVISQKPSRDICQRGTSLTIQCQVDSQVTMMFWYRQQPGQSLTLIATANQGSEATYESGFVIDKFPISRPNLTFSTLTVSNMSPEDSSIYLCSVFNPGGETQYFGPGTRLLVL.